Shown below are 30 T cell receptor beta chains from a single sample sequenced in a study of PD-L1 blockade in urothelial cancer. Profiling relied on immunoSEQ multiplex PCR, and the TCRdb table lists in-frame clones only, not all of them. The repertoire holds fewer than 50,000 clones, around 80% seen once, with approximately 3% in the top ten. The sample's time point: pretreatment peripheral blood. This specimen consisted of PBMCs, obtained around atezolizumab (anti-PD-L1) treatment. The source is a man between 65 and 80 years old with urothelial cancer.

A few counts support this clone. The chain joins TRBV10-3 to TRBJ2-2, with D possibly being TRBD2 (6 bases). The CDR3 extends over 15 amino acids. The germline V and J ends were trimmed by 4 bases and 7 bases, with 16 bases remaining between them. The germline CDR1 and CDR2 sequences are ENHRY and SYGVKD. The CDR3 DNA sequence: TGTGCCATCAGTGTTAGCGGAAAGGGGAGCGGGGAGCTGTTTTTT. It codes for CAISVSGKGSGELFF.

This clone was counted a few times. The V call is TRBV7-2, the J call TRBJ1-4, with TRBD1 as a possible D gene (5 bases). V lost 1 base to trimming and J lost 8 bases, with 11 bases between them. Germline-derived CDR1 and CDR2 are SGHTA and FQGNSA. The CDR3 length is 14 residues. This chain's CDR3 is CASSLEGANEKLFF. The CDR3 DNA follows: TGTGCCAGCAGCTTAGAAGGGGCGAACGAAAAACTGTTTTTT.

This clone has a single count. This chain links TRBV4-2 with TRBJ2-4; TRBD1 matches at 11 bases. The junction had 3 bases not matched to a gene; V was cut back by 0 bases and J by 2 bases. CDR3 size: 17 residues. The germline CDR1 and CDR2 sequences are LGHNA and YNFKEQ. The CDR3 nucleotides read TGTGCCAGCAGCCAAGAGGGGGACAGGGGGACCAAAAACATTCAGTACTTC. Its protein product is CASSQEGDRGTKNIQYF.

The chain combines TRBV6-1 with TRBJ2-1; 7 bases fit TRBD1. Per germline, CDR1 MNHNS and CDR2 SASEGT. The CDR3 extends over 14 amino acids. V gave up 0 bases and J gave up 9 bases; unmatched junction bases: 5. CDR3 sequence: CASSEAGTVSEQFF. The CDR3, as DNA: TGTGCCAGCAGTGAAGCCGGGACAGTGAGTGAGCAGTTCTTC.

This clone was seen just once. The chain is built from TRBV11-3 and TRBJ2-2; TRBD2 is a possible D gene (5 bases). The CDR3 has 18 amino acids. Germline V gene sequence: CDR1 SGHNT, CDR2 YENEEA. Trimming took off 5 bases at V and 0 bases at J, with 19 bases between the two ends. The CDR3 loop reads CASSPRRGSYANTGELFF. Here the CDR3 DNA reads TGTGCCAGCAGCCCCCGCCGCGGGTCGTACGCGAACACCGGGGAGCTGTTTTTT.

The chain uses TRBV10-3 and TRBJ1-2; no reliable D call. Germline CDR1 reads ENHRY; CDR2 reads SYGVKD. Trimming left V 3 bases short and J 5 bases short, with 10 bases between. The CDR3 is made up of 13 amino acids. The CDR3 region is CAISEERLYGYTF. CDR3 coding DNA: TGTGCCATCAGTGAAGAACGGTTATATGGCTACACCTTC.

The rearrangement links TRBV7-6 to TRBJ1-4; 7 bases agree with TRBD1. With 4 bases clipped from V and 7 bases from J, the junction kept 27 bases outside the gene matches. The CDR3 is 21 amino acids. Germline values: CDR1 SGHVS, CDR2 FNYEAQ. CDR3 nucleotide sequence: TGTGCCAGCAGCTCCTTTCTACAGGGGCGGGTTTTCGACGCGGTAGTTGAAAAACTGTTTTTT. It codes for CASSSFLQGRVFDAVVEKLFF.

V usage is TRBV29-1 and J usage is TRBJ1-3; 8 bases are a match to TRBD1. The CDR3 is made up of 14 amino acids. Germline values: CDR1 SQVTM, CDR2 ANQGSEA. The ends lost 4 bases at V and 0 bases at J; junction bases unmatched: 2. The DNA of the CDR3 is TGCAGCGTTGCAGGGGGCAGCTCTGGAAACACCATATATTTT. As protein: CSVAGGSSGNTIYF.

The chain joins TRBV9 to TRBJ2-1, with 8 bases fitting TRBD2. The germline CDR1 and CDR2 sequences are SGDLS and YYNGEE. There are 16 residues in the CDR3. V lost 0 bases to trimming and J lost 3 bases; unmatched junction nucleotides: 5. CDR3: CASSVVGSGVYNEQFF. CDR3 bases: TGTGCCAGCAGCGTAGTGGGTAGCGGGGTCTACAATGAGCAGTTCTTC. Full variable domain (outside the CDR3, taken from reference TRBV9 and TRBJ2-1): DSGVTQTPKHLITATGQRVTLRCSPRSGDLSVYWYQQSLDQGLQFLIQYYNGEERAKGNILERFSAQQFPDLHSELNLSSLELGDSALYFCASSVVGSGVYNEQFFGPGTRLTVL.

The genes are TRBV28 and TRBJ1-4; 8 positions agree with TRBD1. This CDR3 is built from 13 residues. The germline gives CDR1 MDHEN, CDR2 SYDVKM. The V gene end was trimmed by 5 bases and the J gene end by 10 bases; junction bases not matched to a gene: 6. The CDR3 loop reads CASSKATGGKLFF. The CDR3 DNA sequence: TGTGCCAGCAGTAAGGCAACAGGGGGAAAACTGTTTTTT.

The CDR3 sequence: CASSSTSTGELFF. Here the CDR3 DNA reads TGTGCCAGCAGCTCGACTAGCACCGGGGAGCTGTTTTTT. The chain has TRBV7-2 and TRBJ2-2; perhaps TRBD2 as D (6 bases). The CDR3 covers 13 residues. The V and J ends lost 4 bases and 4 bases respectively, with 7 bases between them. The germline gives CDR1 SGHTA, CDR2 FQGNSA.

The rearrangement joins TRBV18 to TRBJ2-3; a weak D match, TRBD1 (5 bases). Germline values: CDR1 KGHSH, CDR2 LQKENI. Trimming took off 1 base at V and 3 bases at J, with 5 bases between the two ends. This CDR3 spans 13 amino acids. The CDR3 coding sequence is TGTGCCAGCTCACCACAGGGGACAGATACGCAGTATTTT. The encoded protein is CASSPQGTDTQYF.

The CDR3 DNA follows: TGTGCCATCAGTGAGGGGCTGTATTCACCCCTCCACTTT. Amino acids: CAISEGLYSPLHF. V usage is TRBV10-3 and J usage is TRBJ1-6, with D unclear. The V and J ends lost 2 bases and 8 bases respectively, with 7 bases between them. CDR1 and CDR2 from the germline V gene are ENHRY and SYGVKD. The CDR3 is 13 amino acids.

The chain links TRBV30 to TRBJ2-1; a weak D match, TRBD2 (5 bases). The germline CDR1 and CDR2 sequences are GTSNPN and SVGIG (reference sequence). Trimming took 1 base from V and 6 from J, leaving 7 bases between them. The CDR3 has 12 residues. The CDR3, as DNA: TGTGCCTGGAGTGCCGAGGGCAATGAGCAGTTCTTC. The encoded protein is CAWSAEGNEQFF.

This rearrangement joins TRBV7-2 to TRBJ1-6, with D possibly TRBD1 on 5 matching bases. Trimming shortened V by 1 base and J by 8 bases, and 12 bases separated the two germline ends. This CDR3 comprises 15 residues. Germline V gene lookup returns CDR1 SGHTA and CDR2 FQGNSA. The CDR3 bases are TGTGCCAGCAGCTTAGACTTCGGGGGGGATTCACCCCTCCACTTT. Its protein is CASSLDFGGDSPLHF.

The gene calls are TRBV30 and TRBJ2-7, with 14 bases matching TRBD2. Germline CDR1 reads GTSNPN; CDR2 reads SVGIG (reference sequence). V lost 1 base, J lost 2 bases, and 7 bases stayed unmatched. The CDR3 loop spans 17 amino acids. The chain's CDR3 is CAWSAGTSGRIPYEQYF. The CDR3 coding sequence is TGTGCCTGGAGTGCCGGGACTAGCGGGAGAATACCCTACGAGCAGTACTTC.

The gene calls are TRBV7-2 and TRBJ2-7; D is perhaps TRBD2 (5 bases). Germline assignment: CDR1 SGHTA and CDR2 FQGNSA. The CDR3 totals 14 residues. V was pared by 2 bases and J by 7 bases, with 15 bases between. CDR3 loop: CASSLSGSLEEQYF. In nucleotides, the CDR3 is TGTGCCAGCAGCTTAAGCGGCTCCCTGGAGGAGCAGTACTTC.

The chain is built from TRBV13 and TRBJ2-1; D may be TRBD2 (5 bases). Looked up from germline, CDR1 is PRHDT and CDR2 is FYEKMQ (reference sequence). V gave up 1 base and J gave up 4 bases, with 8 bases separating them. This CDR3 has 14 amino acids. For the CDR3, the DNA is TGTGCCAGCAGCTTAGTCCGGGATTACAATGAGCAGTTCTTC. Its protein product is CASSLVRDYNEQFF. The entire variable domain, with the rest obtained from reference TRBV13 and TRBJ2-1, is as follows: AAGVIQSPRHLIKEKRETATLKCYPIPRHDTVYWYQQGPGQDPQFLISFYEKMQSDKGSIPDRFSAQQFSDYHSELNMSSLELGDSALYFCASSLVRDYNEQFFGPGTRLTVL.

The chain has TRBV4-1 and TRBJ2-5; D may be TRBD1 (5 bases). Germline CDR1 is MGHRA and CDR2 is YSYEKL. The CDR3 covers 15 residues. Trimming removed 0 bases at V and 3 bases at J, with 11 bases between. The CDR3 DNA sequence: TGCGCCAGCAGCCAAGATGGGGCAGGGAAAGAGACCCAGTACTTC. Protein: CASSQDGAGKETQYF.

The chain uses TRBV4-3 and TRBJ1-5; D remains ambiguous. Germline assignment: CDR1 LGHNA and CDR2 YSLEER. The CDR3 totals 13 residues. Trimming removed 1 base from V and 4 bases from J, with 5 bases in between. The CDR3 loop is CASSQGENQPQHF. CDR3 DNA: TGCGCCAGCAGCCAAGGGGAGAATCAGCCCCAGCATTTT.

V usage is TRBV19 and J usage is TRBJ1-3; D unclear. CDR1 and CDR2 from the germline V gene are LNHDA and SQIVND (reference sequence). This CDR3 is 16 amino acids long. Trimming shortened V by 6 bases and J by 2 bases, and 17 bases separated the two germline ends. The CDR3 reads CASSSTHSGTGNTIYF. The CDR3 DNA is TGTGCCAGTAGCAGCACTCACTCCGGGACTGGAAACACCATATATTTT.

The CDR3 region is CASSLRAVGHNEQFF. The CDR3 DNA is TGTGCCAGCAGCCTCAGGGCCGTGGGCCACAATGAGCAGTTCTTC. This chain joins TRBV7-3 and TRBJ2-1, with a tentative D call TRBD1 (5 bases). V dropped 5 bases and J dropped 5 bases, with 16 bases sitting between them. The CDR3 runs to 15 residues. Germline CDR1 SGHTA, CDR2 FQGTGA.

The genes are TRBV15 and TRBJ2-5, with D possibly TRBD1 on 7 matching bases. Germline CDR1 reads LNHNV; CDR2 reads YYDKDF (reference sequence). The length of the CDR3 is 12 residues. In DNA, the CDR3 is TGTGCAACCGGAGGGGGCTTGGAGACCCAGTACTTC. It codes for CATGGGLETQYF.

The chain has TRBV6-6 and TRBJ2-1, with TRBD1 as a possible D gene (5 bases). V was pared by 0 bases and J by 6 bases, with 15 bases between. CDR1 is MNHNY, CDR2 SVGAGI, per germline (reference sequence). The CDR3 consists of 16 residues. The CDR3 region is CASSYSETDLLNEQFF. For the CDR3, the DNA is TGTGCCAGCAGTTACTCGGAGACAGACCTTCTCAATGAGCAGTTCTTC.

J is TRBJ2-1 and V is TRBV5-1; tentatively, D is TRBD2 (6 bases). The germline V gene has CDR1 SGHRS and CDR2 YFSETQ. With 3 bases removed from V and 1 base from J, the gap between germline ends came to 11 bases. This CDR3 has 15 residues. CDR3 nucleotide sequence: TGCGCCAGCAGCTCTGGGGGGAATTCCTACAATGAGCAGTTCTTC. Encoded protein: CASSSGGNSYNEQFF.

The rearrangement joins TRBV19 to TRBJ2-3, with TRBD2 matching 8 bases. Germline CDR1 is LNHDA and CDR2 is SQIVND (reference sequence). V gave up 4 bases and J gave up 2 bases; unmatched junction bases: 11. CDR3 size: 17 residues. The CDR3: CASSTQAAGGLTDTQYF. The DNA for the CDR3 is TGTGCCAGTAGTACCCAGGCGGCGGGGGGCCTCACAGATACGCAGTATTTT.

The rearrangement links TRBV4-1 to TRBJ1-1; D is perhaps TRBD1 (6 bases). The CDR3 covers 16 residues. Germline values: CDR1 MGHRA, CDR2 YSYEKL. Trimming took off 1 base at V and 1 base at J, with 13 bases between the two ends. This CDR3 reads CASSQGPYRANTEAFF. Here the CDR3 DNA reads TGCGCCAGCAGCCAAGGCCCTTACAGGGCGAACACTGAAGCTTTCTTT.

This clone came up a few times. This sequence joins TRBV6-5 and TRBJ2-2; TRBD1 aligns across 7 bases. CDR3 length: 16 amino acids. From germline, CDR1 is MNHEY and CDR2 SVGAGI. J lost 4 bases, V lost 2 bases, and 7 bases had no gene match. CDR3 loop: CASSYQTSGGTGELFF. The DNA of the CDR3 is TGTGCCAGCAGTTACCAAACGTCAGGGGGCACCGGGGAGCTGTTTTTT.

V and J are TRBV30 and TRBJ1-6; no clear D. Germline CDR1 and CDR2: GTSNPN and SVGIG (reference sequence). V was cut by 3 bases and J by 8 bases, with 11 bases left in between. This CDR3 contains 13 residues. The CDR3 DNA sequence: TGTGCCTGGAGATGGTTCGGGGATTCACCCCTCCACTTT. Residues: CAWRWFGDSPLHF.

V gene TRBV4-2 combines with J gene TRBJ2-3; TRBD2 aligns across 10 bases. J lost 4 bases, V lost 4 bases, and 8 bases had no gene match. CDR3 size: 16 residues. Germline CDR1 LGHNA, CDR2 YNFKEQ. CDR3: CASSLIGTSDSDTQYF. Written as DNA, the CDR3 is TGTGCCAGCAGCCTAATCGGGACTAGCGACTCAGATACGCAGTATTTT.